A single sample is the source of the 19 T cell receptor beta chains below, sequenced in a study of Graves' ophthalmopathy and Graves' hyperthyroidism. Transcripts of RNA were the source for amplifying TCR beta CDR3 regions. HTBI-primed first-round RT-PCR preceded second-round multiplex PCR. TCRdb analysed the multiplex PCR reads with MiXCR anew, one entry per CDR3 protein. The data contain hundreds of thousands of distinct CDR3 sequences, roughly 41% of them singletons. The material sequenced was peripheral blood. Receptor source: an adult man with Graves' ophthalmopathy.

Ten or more counts support this clonotype. The CDR3, as DNA: TGCAGTGCTAGGGACCACAGGGGGTCGGGCTATGGCTACACCTTC. Protein sequence: CSARDHRGSGYGYTF. The J gene is TRBJ1-2, the V gene TRBV20-1, with 8 bases matching TRBD1. Germline V CDR1 and CDR2: DFQATT, SNEGSKA (reference sequence). This CDR3 is 15 amino acids long. Trimming cost V 3 bases and J 4 bases; bases outside gene matches: 10.

V and J are TRBV5-1 and TRBJ2-7; D is unresolved. The germline gives CDR1 SGHRS, CDR2 YFSETQ. The germline V and J ends were trimmed by 0 bases and 2 bases, with 12 bases remaining between them. The CDR3 is 15 residues long. CDR3 DNA: TGCGCCAGCAGCTTGGAGGGATTCGGCACCTACGAGCAGTACTTC. Its protein product is CASSLEGFGTYEQYF.

The CDR3: CASSRGGQGHEKLFF. Here the CDR3 DNA reads TGTGCCAGCTCTCGGGGGGGGCAGGGCCATGAAAAACTGTTTTTT. The chain couples TRBV25-1 to TRBJ1-4; weak D call: TRBD1 (6 bases). The CDR3 totals 15 residues. Germline V lookup: CDR1 MGHDK, CDR2 SYGVNS. Trimming took off 8 bases at V and 6 bases at J, with 19 bases between the two ends.

The table lists this clonotype with a count of one. The V call is TRBV10-3, the J call TRBJ1-5, with TRBD1 matching over 8 bases. Germline assignment: CDR1 ENHRY and CDR2 SYGVKD. The CDR3 consists of 16 residues. Losses at the gene ends were 6 bases for V and 0 bases for J; bases not matched to a gene: 7. The CDR3 bases are TGTGCCATCAGCCGGACAGGGCTTTATAGCAATCAGCCCCAGCATTTT. Translation gives CAISRTGLYSNQPQHF.

V is TRBV20-1 and J is TRBJ1-4; perhaps TRBD1 as D (6 bases). Germline-derived CDR1 and CDR2 are DFQATT and SNEGSKA (reference sequence). The CDR3 length is 14 residues. With 5 bases removed from V and 7 bases from J, the gap between germline ends came to 17 bases. CDR3 in DNA: TGCAGTGCTGAACAACAGGGTGGAACTGAAAAACTGTTTTTT. Encoded protein: CSAEQQGGTEKLFF.

This clonotype was recorded at least ten times. One end of the junction is discordant with germline, which a read error may explain. The chain is built from TRBV10-3 and TRBJ2-5; the match to TRBD2 covers 7 bases. The length of the CDR3 is 14 residues. The germline V gene encodes CDR1 ENHRY and CDR2 SYGVKD. CDR3 residues: CASSYSREKETQYF. Written as DNA, the CDR3 is TGTGCCAGCAGTTACTCGCGGGAGAAGGAGACCCAGTACTTC.

The genes are TRBV5-4 and TRBJ1-5, with D perhaps matching TRBD1 (5 bases). Germline CDR1 and CDR2: SGHNT and YYREEE (reference sequence). The CDR3 runs to 14 residues. With 4 bases removed from V and 7 bases from J, the gap between germline ends came to 15 bases. The CDR3 coding sequence is TGTGCCAGCAGCGAATATGGGGGGGGACAGCCCCAGCATTTT. Protein sequence: CASSEYGGGQPQHF.

CDR3 nucleotide sequence: TGTGCCATCAGTGATCGAGCGGGACAGGGAGGTAGCATCGTCCTGACTTTC. The encoded protein is CAISDRAGQGGSIVLTF. The rearrangement uses TRBV10-3 and TRBJ2-6, with 9 bases identical to TRBD1. This CDR3 contains 17 residues. Germline CDR1 is ENHRY and CDR2 is SYGVKD. V shed 3 bases, J shed 12 bases, and the junction held 15 bases outside the gene matches.

The gene calls are TRBV9 and TRBJ2-3; D is possibly TRBD2 (6 bases). Looked up from germline, CDR1 is SGDLS and CDR2 is YYNGEE. Trimming took 0 bases from V and 6 from J, leaving 11 bases between them. The CDR3 has 14 residues. The CDR3 coding sequence is TGTGCCAGCAGCGTAGCCCAGGAGGGGGATACGCAGTATTTT. Translation gives CASSVAQEGDTQYF.

This clonotype has a count of ten or more. CDR3 sequence: CSATDRVGNQPQHF. DNA of the CDR3: TGCAGTGCTACGGACAGGGTGGGCAATCAGCCCCAGCATTTT. J is TRBJ1-5 and V is TRBV20-1, with TRBD1 matching 8 bases. The CDR3 is made up of 14 amino acids. The germline V gene encodes CDR1 DFQATT and CDR2 SNEGSKA (reference sequence). Trimming took 4 bases from V and 2 from J; bases not matched to a gene: 4.

CDR3 sequence (DNA): TGTGCCAGCAGCGTCGACGGGACCAACTATGGCTACACCTTC. Its protein product is CASSVDGTNYGYTF. This chain links TRBV9 with TRBJ1-2, with D possibly TRBD1 on 5 matching bases. V was pared by 2 bases and J by 2 bases, with 10 bases between. The CDR3 has 14 amino acids. Germline CDR1 SGDLS, CDR2 YYNGEE.

The chain combines TRBV7-9 with TRBJ1-1, with D perhaps TRBD1 (5 bases). Germline V lookup: CDR1 SEHNR, CDR2 FQNEAQ (reference sequence). CDR3 length equals 12 residues. Trimming shortened V by 4 bases and J by 6 bases, and 9 bases separated the two germline ends. As DNA, the CDR3 is TGTGCCAGCAGCTCACCGGGACCTGAAGCTTTCTTT. Its protein is CASSSPGPEAFF.

In its sample, this clonotype was seen many times. The V call is TRBV13, the J call TRBJ2-7; D is uncertain. V was trimmed by 2 bases and J by 4 bases, leaving 9 bases between them. From germline, CDR1 is PRHDT and CDR2 FYEKMQ (reference sequence). This CDR3 comprises 13 residues. The DNA for the CDR3 is TGTGCCAGCAGCTTAACCGACGGATACGAGCAGTACTTC. It yields the protein CASSLTDGYEQYF.

The J gene is TRBJ2-7, the V gene TRBV7-9; weak D call: TRBD1 (8 bases). V shed 5 bases and J shed 5 bases, with 16 bases lying between them. CDR1 is SEHNR, CDR2 FQNEAQ, per germline (reference sequence). This CDR3 contains 14 residues. The CDR3 coding sequence is TGTGCCAGCAGCATACAGGGGGGGTCCAACGAGCAGTACTTC. Translation: CASSIQGGSNEQYF.

The sample holds a few counts of this clonotype. The rearrangement uses TRBV20-1 and TRBJ2-3; TRBD1 is a possible D gene (5 bases). The CDR3 is 14 residues long. Looked up from germline, CDR1 is DFQATT and CDR2 is SNEGSKA (reference sequence). V was pared by 0 bases and J by 4 bases, with 11 bases between. DNA of the CDR3: TGCAGTGCTAGAGATCATCAGGGATCAGATACGCAGTATTTT. Translating gives CSARDHQGSDTQYF.

CDR3 DNA sequence: TGTGCCACCAGTGACGAACAGCCCCAGCATTTT. The encoded protein is CATSDEQPQHF. J is TRBJ1-5 and V is TRBV24-1, with D unresolved. V dropped 4 bases and J dropped 7 bases, with 4 bases sitting between them. The length of the CDR3 is 11 residues. CDR1 and CDR2 (germline): KGHDR, SFDVKD.

This clonotype came up many times. The chain joins TRBV12-3 or TRBV12-4 to TRBJ2-5; no definite D call. V was clipped by 6 bases and J by 2 bases, with 10 bases between them. The CDR3 spans 13 residues. The CDR3 sequence is CASSLRGQETQYF. Written as DNA, the CDR3 is TGTGCCAGCAGCTTACGTGGGCAAGAGACCCAGTACTTC.

The sample holds one count of this clonotype. The V and J genes are TRBV25-1 and TRBJ1-2, with 11 nucleotides matching TRBD1. CDR3 size: 14 residues. V shed 10 bases, J shed 8 bases, and the junction held 12 bases outside the gene matches. Germline CDR1 is MGHDK and CDR2 is SYGVNS. This CDR3 is CATRSGTGGSGYTF. The CDR3 DNA is TGTGCCACAAGGTCGGGGACAGGGGGATCCGGCTACACCTTC.

The chain joins TRBV25-1 to TRBJ2-7; D may match TRBD1 or TRBD2 (6 bases each). Trimming took 4 bases from V and 2 from J, leaving 24 bases between them. Germline lookup yields CDR1 MGHDK and CDR2 SYGVNS. The CDR3 has 18 residues. CDR3 DNA sequence: TGTGCCAGCAGTGCTAGGAGGGGAACAACAGGGAACCCCTACGAGCAGTACTTC. Protein: CASSARRGTTGNPYEQYF.